This T cell receptor (beta chain) was sequenced for a study of shared clonotypes between healthy human individuals. Study-level results: The sharing of roughly 5% of naive CD4 clonotypes was seen across a handful of donors.

The V and J ends lost 5 bases and 0 bases respectively, with 14 bases between them. Looked up from germline, CDR1 is SGHAT and CDR2 is FQNNGV. The CDR3 spans 15 residues. Points on this clone: Its antigen remains unidentified.

The data were produced by immunoSEQ multiplex PCR, yet TCRdb's version contains in-frame clones alone and is incomplete. The repertoire holds 1,500,000 or so clones, with approximately 98.5% as singletons. The chain employs TRBV11-2 and TRBJ2-7, with D possibly matching TRBD1 (6 bases). The specimen was naive CD4+ T cells sorted from blood. The subset denotes: CD45RA+ positively selected. The TCR was taken from a man aged 25-40 years in good health. The chain's CDR3 is CASSRRQAYSYEQYF. CDR3 in DNA: TGTGCCAGCAGCAGAAGACAGGCATACTCCTACGAGCAGTACTTC.